This is a list of T cell receptor beta chains from one sample in a study of cytomegalovirus exposure and HLA in healthy donors. The repertoire was sequenced with immunoSEQ multiplex PCR; TCRdb's copy has only in-frame clones and lacks some. The data contain 95,000 to 120,000 clones, approximately 95% of them singletons. Sequencing was done on a sample of PBMCs. The receptors were gathered from a woman between 18 and 30 years old in good health and CMV-seronegative. The CDR3 runs from the conserved cysteine through the conserved F or W. Fields, in order: V gene, J gene, CDR3 protein.

v_gene: TRBV20-1; j_gene: TRBJ2-5; CDR3aa: CSARKEETQYF
v_gene: TRBV4-3; j_gene: TRBJ1-2; CDR3aa: CASSQDMTGNYGYTF
v_gene: TRBV7-9; j_gene: TRBJ2-1; CDR3aa: CASSSSPLQVGSTYNEQFF
v_gene: TRBV28; j_gene: TRBJ2-5; CDR3aa: CASSTTQETQYF
v_gene: TRBV11-2; j_gene: TRBJ2-3; CDR3aa: CASSFLAGWADTQYF
v_gene: TRBV10-3; j_gene: TRBJ1-1; CDR3aa: CAISQGQNTEAFF
v_gene: TRBV6-5; j_gene: TRBJ1-5; CDR3aa: CASSYSENQPQHF
v_gene: TRBV7-3; j_gene: TRBJ2-1; CDR3aa: CASSPGGTSDTNEQFF
v_gene: TRBV5-4; j_gene: TRBJ1-2; CDR3aa: CASSFSTGNYGYTF
v_gene: TRBV18; j_gene: TRBJ2-6; CDR3aa: CASSPSTVGSSGANVLTF
v_gene: TRBV10-3; j_gene: TRBJ1-5; CDR3aa: CAISGQPDQPQHF
v_gene: TRBV15; j_gene: TRBJ2-3; CDR3aa: CATRDRVKADTQYF
v_gene: TRBV30; j_gene: TRBJ2-7; CDR3aa: CAWSGHETYEQYF